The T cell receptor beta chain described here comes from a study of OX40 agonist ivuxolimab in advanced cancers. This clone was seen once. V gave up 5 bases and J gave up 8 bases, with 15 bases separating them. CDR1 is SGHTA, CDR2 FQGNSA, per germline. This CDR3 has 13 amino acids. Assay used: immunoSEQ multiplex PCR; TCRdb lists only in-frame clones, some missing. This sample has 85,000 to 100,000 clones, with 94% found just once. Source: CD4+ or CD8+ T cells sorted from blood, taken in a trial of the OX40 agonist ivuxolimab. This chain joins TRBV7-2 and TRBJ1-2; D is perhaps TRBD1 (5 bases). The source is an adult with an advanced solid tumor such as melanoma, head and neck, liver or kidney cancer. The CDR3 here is CASSPPGAGGYTF. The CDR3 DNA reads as TGTGCCAGCAGCCCCCCCGGGGCGGGAGGCTACACCTTC.